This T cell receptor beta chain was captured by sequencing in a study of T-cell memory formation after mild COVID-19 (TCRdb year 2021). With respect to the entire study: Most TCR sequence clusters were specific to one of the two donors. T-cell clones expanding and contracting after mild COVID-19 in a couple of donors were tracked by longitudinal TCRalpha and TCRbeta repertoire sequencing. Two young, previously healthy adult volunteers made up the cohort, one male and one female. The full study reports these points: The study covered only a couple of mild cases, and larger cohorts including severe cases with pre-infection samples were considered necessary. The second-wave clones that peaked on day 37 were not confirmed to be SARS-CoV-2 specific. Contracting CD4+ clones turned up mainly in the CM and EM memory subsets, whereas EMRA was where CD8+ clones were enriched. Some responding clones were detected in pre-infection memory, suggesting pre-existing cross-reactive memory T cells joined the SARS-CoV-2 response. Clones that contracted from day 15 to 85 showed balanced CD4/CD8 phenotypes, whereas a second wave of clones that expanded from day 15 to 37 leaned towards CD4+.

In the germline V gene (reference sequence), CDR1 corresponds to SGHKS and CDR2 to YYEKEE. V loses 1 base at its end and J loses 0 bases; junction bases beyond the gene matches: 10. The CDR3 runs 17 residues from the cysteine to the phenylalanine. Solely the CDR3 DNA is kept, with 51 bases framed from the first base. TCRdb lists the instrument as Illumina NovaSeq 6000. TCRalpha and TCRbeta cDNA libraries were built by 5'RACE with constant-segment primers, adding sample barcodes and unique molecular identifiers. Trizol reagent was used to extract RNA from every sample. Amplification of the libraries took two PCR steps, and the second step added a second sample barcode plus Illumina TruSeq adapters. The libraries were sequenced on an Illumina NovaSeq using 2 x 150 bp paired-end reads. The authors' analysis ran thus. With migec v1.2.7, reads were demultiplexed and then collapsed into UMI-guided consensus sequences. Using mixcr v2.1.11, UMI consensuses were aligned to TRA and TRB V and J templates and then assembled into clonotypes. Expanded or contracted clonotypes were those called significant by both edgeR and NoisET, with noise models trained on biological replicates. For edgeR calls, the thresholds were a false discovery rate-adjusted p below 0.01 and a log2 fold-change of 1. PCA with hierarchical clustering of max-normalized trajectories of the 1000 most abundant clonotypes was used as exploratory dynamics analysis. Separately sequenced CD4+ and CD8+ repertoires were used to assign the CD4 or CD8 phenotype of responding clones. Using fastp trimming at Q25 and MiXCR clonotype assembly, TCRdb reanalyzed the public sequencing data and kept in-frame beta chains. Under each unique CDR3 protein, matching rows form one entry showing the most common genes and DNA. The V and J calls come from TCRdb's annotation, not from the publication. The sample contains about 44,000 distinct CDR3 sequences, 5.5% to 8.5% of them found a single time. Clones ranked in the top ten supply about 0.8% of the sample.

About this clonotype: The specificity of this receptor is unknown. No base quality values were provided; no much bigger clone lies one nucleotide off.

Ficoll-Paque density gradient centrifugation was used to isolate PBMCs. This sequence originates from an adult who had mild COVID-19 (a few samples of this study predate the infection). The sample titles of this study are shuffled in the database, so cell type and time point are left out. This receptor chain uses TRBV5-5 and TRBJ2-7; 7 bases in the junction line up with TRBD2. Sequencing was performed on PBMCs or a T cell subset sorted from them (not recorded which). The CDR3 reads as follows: CASSLSALGGSSYEQYF. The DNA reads TGTGCCAGCAGCTTGTCCGCACTGGGAGGGAGCTCCTACGAGCAGTACTTC.